These T cell receptor beta chains were read from a single sample in a study of breast tumors, draining lymph nodes, adjacent tissues. TCRdb called the multiplex PCR reads again in MiXCR, with one record for every CDR3 protein. The data show about 52,000 distinct CDR3 sequences, less than 55% seen once. The specimen sequenced was breast tumor tissue. These TCRs come from a female donor with breast cancer. Some clones in this sample may be carry-over from other donors' samples. CDR3s include the opening cysteine and the closing phenylalanine or tryptophan. The order of the fields is clone size, D gene, J gene, V gene, CDR3 protein, CDR3 DNA. D genes are given only for firm matches. Clone size, where shown, is once, few, many, or a class for clones that have expanded.

.	TRBD1	TRBJ1-4	TRBV11-1	CASSQNRGPSKKLFF	TGTGCCAGCAGCCAAAACAGGGGGCCCTCTAAAAAACTGTTTTTT
.	.	TRBJ1-5	TRBV7-3	CASSLTMRGGNQPQHF	TGTGCCAGCAGCTTAACCATGCGGGGGGGTAATCAGCCCCAGCATTTT
.	.	TRBJ2-3	TRBV7-9	CASSLGATDTQYF	TGTGCCAGCAGCTTAGGAGCTACAGATACGCAGTATTTT
.	.	TRBJ2-2	TRBV20-1	CSAKRAGSYTGELFF	TGCAGTGCTAAGCGCGCAGGGTCGTACACCGGGGAGCTGTTTTTT
.	TRBD2	TRBJ2-3	TRBV15	CATSRGLTSGASDTQYF	TGTGCCACCAGCAGAGGGTTGACTAGCGGGGCTTCAGATACGCAGTATTTT
few	.	TRBJ1-1	TRBV13	CASSLGGSGNTEAFF	TGTGCCAGCAGCTTAGGCGGTTCAGGGAACACTGAAGCTTTCTTT
.	.	TRBJ1-2	TRBV5-1	CASSLVGGDGENSKYGYTF	TGCGCCAGCAGCCTGGTTGGGGGGGACGGCGAGAATTCCAAGTATGGCTACACCTTC
many	.	TRBJ2-4	TRBV5-5	CASSFRGDAKANIQYF	TGTGCCAGCAGCTTTCGAGGGGACGCCAAGGCAAACATTCAGTACTTC
.	TRBD2	TRBJ2-1	TRBV2	CASSLAGRFQQFF	TGTGCCAGCAGCCTAGCGGGTAGGTTTCAGCAGTTCTTC
.	TRBD1	TRBJ2-3	TRBV7-9	CASGPPWDSGTDTRYF	TGTGCCAGCGGCCCTCCTTGGGACAGTGGTACAGATACGCGGTATTTT
few	TRBD1	TRBJ1-1	TRBV9	CASSPGQGWSAGAFF	TGTGCCAGCAGCCCCGGACAGGGTTGGTCTGCTGGGGCTTTCTTT
many	.	TRBJ2-3	TRBV11-3	CASSPGQFRTDTQYF	TGTGCCAGCAGCCCCGGACAGTTTCGCACAGATACGCAGTATTTT
.	TRBD1	TRBJ1-2	TRBV20-1	CSADTGTGDGYTF	TGCAGTGCTGATACCGGGACAGGGGATGGCTACACCTTC
few	.	TRBJ1-1	TRBV29-1	CSVLRELNTEAFF	TGCAGCGTGCTACGCGAATTGAACACTGAAGCTTTCTTT
.	.	TRBJ2-1	TRBV7-3	CASSETRGGNGQLF	TGTGCCAGCAGTGAAACGAGAGGAGGAAATGGGCAGCTCTTC
many	TRBD1	TRBJ2-3	TRBV7-9	CASRFPGQNADTQYF	TGTGCCAGCAGATTCCCGGGACAGAACGCAGATACGCAGTATTTT
.	.	TRBJ1-2	TRBV20-1	CSATSRGTYGYTF	TGCAGTGCTACCAGCAGAGGGACCTACGGCTACACCTTC
.	.	TRBJ2-1	TRBV7-8	CASSSTQSSYNEQLF	TGTGCCAGCAGCAGCACACAGAGCTCCTACAATGAGCAGCTCTTC
many	.	TRBJ1-5	TRBV6-1	CASSEARQLNQPQHF	TGTGCCAGCAGTGAAGCACGGCAGCTTAATCAGCCCCAGCATTTT
many	TRBD2	TRBJ2-2	TRBV4-3	CASSPIAGANGELFF	TGCGCCAGCAGCCCAATAGCGGGAGCAAACGGGGAGCTGTTTTTT
.	TRBD2	TRBJ2-2	TRBV7-3	CASSLGGGRLTGELFF	TGTGCCAGCAGCTTAGGTGGCGGGAGACTTACCGGGGAGCTGTTTTTT
many	.	TRBJ2-7	TRBV18	CASSPNRDEQYF	TGTGCCAGCTCACCGAATAGAGACGAGCAGTACTTC
many	.	TRBJ1-3	TRBV19	CASSTDRFGNTIYF	TGTGCCAGTAGTACGGATCGTTTTGGAAACACCATATATTTT
many	TRBD2	TRBJ2-4	TRBV7-2	CASWGRENIQYF	TGTGCCAGCTGGGGGAGGGAAAACATTCAGTACTTC
many	.	TRBJ2-7	TRBV18	CASSPRANENEQYF	TGTGCCAGCTCACCACGGGCCAACGAGAACGAGCAGTACTTC
.	TRBD1	TRBJ1-2	TRBV7-8	CASSNLGQAQRGYTF	TGTGCCAGCAGCAACCTCGGACAGGCTCAAAGGGGCTACACCTTC
many	.	TRBJ2-5	TRBV7-2	CASRFSGQETQYF	TGTGCCAGCAGATTTAGCGGCCAAGAGACCCAGTACTTC
.	TRBD2	TRBJ2-7	TRBV12-3/TRBV12-4	CANKSGLLSHEQYF	TGTGCCAACAAATCGGGACTACTCTCCCACGAGCAGTACTTC
.	.	TRBJ1-5	TRBV5-1	CASSLGVGQPQHF	TGTGCCAGCAGCTTGGGGGTGGGACAGCCCCAGCATTTT
many	TRBD2	TRBJ2-7	TRBV3-1	CASSQESSGRLDEQYF	TGTGCCAGCAGCCAAGAGTCTAGCGGGAGACTCGACGAGCAGTACTTC
.	.	TRBJ2-5	TRBV20-1	CSALLRKETQYF	TGCAGTGCTTTACTACGCAAGGAGACCCAGTACTTT
.	TRBD2	TRBJ2-1	TRBV6-5	CASSHLSGTRNNEQLF	TGTGCCAGCAGTCACCTCTCCGGGACTAGAAACAATGAGCAGCTCTTC
.	TRBD2	TRBJ2-7	TRBV5-1	CASSFELAVKEEQYF	TGCGCCAGCAGCTTTGAACTAGCGGTAAAGGAGGAGCAGTACTTC
.	TRBD2	TRBJ2-1	TRBV2	CASLGLAGDF	TGTGCCAGCTTGGGACTAGCGGGAGATTTC
once	.	TRBJ1-4	TRBV20-1	CSAGRVHEKLFF	TGCAGTGCTGGAAGGGTCCATGAAAAACTGTTTTTT
many	.	TRBJ2-1	TRBV12-5	CASGLSDEQFF	TGTGCTAGTGGTTTGAGCGATGAGCAGTTCTTC
many	TRBD1	TRBJ1-2	TRBV29-1	CSVGQGDYGYTF	TGCAGCGTTGGACAGGGCGACTATGGCTACACCTTC
.	.	TRBJ2-7	TRBV5-1	CASSFYICSAADHYEQYF	.
many	.	TRBJ2-3	TRBV9	CASSELGFGTDTQYF	TGTGCCAGCAGCGAGCTAGGATTCGGCACAGATACGCAGTATTTT
many	.	TRBJ1-2	TRBV20-1	CSADRGLDYGYTF	TGCAGCGCCGATCGGGGGCTTGACTATGGCTACACCTTC
many	.	TRBJ2-7	TRBV30	CAWRERGISSYEQYF	TGTGCCTGGAGAGAAAGGGGAATAAGCTCCTACGAGCAGTACTTC
.	.	TRBJ1-3	TRBV29-1	CSVERVTGNTIYF	TGCAGCGTTGAAAGGGTGACAGGAAACACCATATATTTT
many	TRBD2	TRBJ2-7	TRBV20-1	CSARDGSGVYEQYF	TGCAGTGCTAGAGATGGTAGCGGGGTGTACGAGCAGTACTTC
.	TRBD1	TRBJ2-3	TRBV7-3	CASSLGTVSTDTQYF	TGTGCCAGCAGCTTAGGGACAGTTAGCACAGATACGCAGTATTTT
medium-sized	.	TRBJ2-3	TRBV24-1	CATSAAASTDTQYF	TGTGCCACCAGTGCGGCGGCTAGCACAGATACGCAGTATTTT
many	TRBD2	TRBJ2-7	TRBV3-1	CASSQTSGSNYEQYF	TGTGCCAGCAGCCAGACTAGCGGGAGTAATTACGAGCAGTACTTC
many	TRBD2	TRBJ2-7	TRBV29-1	CSVWAGGPMWEQYF	TGCAGCGTTTGGGCGGGAGGGCCGATGTGGGAGCAGTACTTC
.	TRBD2	TRBJ2-7	TRBV7-8	CASSRGGVAESYEQYF	TGCGCCAGCAGCCGGGGGGGGGTAGCGGAATCCTACGAGCAGTACTTC
.	.	TRBJ2-7	TRBV24-1	CATGLDAAYKQYF	TGTGCCACCGGACTGGACGCCGCCTACAAGCAGTACTTC
many	.	TRBJ2-7	TRBV10-3	CAIRTNTGYEQYF	TGTGCCATCAGGACAAATACAGGGTACGAGCAGTACTTC
.	.	TRBJ2-7	TRBV13	CASSSRGGHEQYF	TGTGCCAGCAGCTCCAGGGGGGGGCACGAGCAGTACTTC
.	.	TRBJ2-2	TRBV5-1	CASSLIETGELFF	TGCGCCAGCAGCTTGATAGAGACCGGGGAGCTGTTTTTT
.	.	TRBJ2-5	TRBV6-4	CASGHIYGGVPEGPETQYF	TGTGCCAGCGGTCACATATATGGAGGGGTACCGGAGGGGCCAGAGACCCAGTACTTC